Below, 17 T cell receptor beta chains from the same sample are listed, as sequenced in a study of shared clonotypes between healthy human individuals. TCRdb's copy holds only in-frame clones and misses some; the assay was immunoSEQ multiplex PCR. The sample shows about 1,800,000 clones, roughly 95% of them seen only once. Naive CD8 cells lacked CD45RO, underwent positive selection for CCR7 and left out terminally differentiated effector memory CD45RA+ cells. Sequenced input: naive CD8+ T cells sorted from blood. These receptors were obtained from a man aged 18-30 years in good health.

The V and J genes are TRBV28 and TRBJ1-1, with 9 nucleotides matching TRBD1. The CDR3 has 15 amino acids. Per germline, CDR1 MDHEN and CDR2 SYDVKM. Losses at the gene ends were 6 bases for V and 0 bases for J; bases not matched to a gene: 5. The CDR3 DNA sequence: TGTGCCAGCAGGACAGGGGGTACGTTGAACACTGAAGCTTTCTTT. It codes for CASRTGGTLNTEAFF.

This chain links TRBV7-9 with TRBJ2-7; D might be TRBD1 (8 bases). Looked up from germline, CDR1 is SEHNR and CDR2 is FQNEAQ (reference sequence). This CDR3 spans 14 amino acids. The V and J ends lost 5 bases and 4 bases respectively, with 15 bases between them. CDR3 residues: CASSGGDRPYEQYF. The CDR3 DNA sequence: TGTGCCAGCAGCGGGGGGGACAGGCCTTACGAGCAGTACTTC.

V gene TRBV6-5 combines with J gene TRBJ1-6; D perhaps matches TRBD1 (5 bases). The germline gives CDR1 MNHEY, CDR2 SVGAGI. V lost 0 bases and J 7 bases, leaving 10 bases between the germline ends. The CDR3 has 15 residues. CDR3 nucleotides: TGTGCCAGCAGTTACTCTTGGACATTCAATTCACCCCTCCACTTT. This gives the protein CASSYSWTFNSPLHF.

For this clone: The CDR3 does not close with the conserved phenylalanine or tryptophan, likely indicating a read error. The DNA is omitted, as the CDR3 cannot be located on it reliably, and the CDR3 follows TCRdb's listing. The rearrangement joins TRBV19 to TRBJ1-1; whether TRBD1, the table's D call, matches the DNA was not checked. Germline-derived CDR1 and CDR2 are LNHDA and SQIVND (reference sequence). Ends included, the CDR3 has 10 residues. The CDR3 loop is CASSIVGQVN.

V and J are TRBV27 and TRBJ1-5; 7 positions agree with TRBD1. Unmatched junction bases numbered 5, after V lost 6 bases and J lost 0 bases. The CDR3 totals 15 residues. The germline V gene encodes CDR1 MNHEY and CDR2 SMNVEV (reference sequence). CDR3 sequence reads: CASRNRGTSNQPQHF. The CDR3 bases are TGTGCCAGCAGAAACAGGGGCACTAGCAATCAGCCCCAGCATTTT.

This clone was recorded only once. The sample contains more than one DNA sequence encoding this CDR3. J is TRBJ2-7 and V is TRBV9; TRBD1 matches at 7 bases. The CDR3 has 14 amino acids. Germline loops: CDR1 SGDLS, CDR2 YYNGEE. V was clipped by 1 base and J by 3 bases; unmatched bases: 4. CDR3 DNA: TGTGCCAGCAGCGTAAGGGACAGCGGCTACGAGCAGTACTTC. It specifies CASSVRDSGYEQYF.

On this clone itself: The sample has other DNA sequences that encode this CDR3 too. In DNA, the CDR3 is TGTGCCAGCAGCTGGACGGGGACCTACGAGCAGTACTTC. This sequence encodes CASSWTGTYEQYF. The chain combines TRBV7-9 with TRBJ2-7; the D gene is possibly TRBD2 (5 bases). The germline V gene encodes CDR1 SEHNR and CDR2 FQNEAQ (reference sequence). This CDR3 comprises 13 residues. V gave up 4 bases and J gave up 2 bases, with 9 bases separating them.

The chain combines TRBV2 with TRBJ2-5; D remains ambiguous. Trimming cost V 7 bases and J 5 bases, with 8 bases left between them. CDR3 length equals 11 residues. CDR1 is SNHLY and CDR2 is FYNNEI in the germline V gene. The CDR3 DNA follows: TGTGCCAGCACGAGAGAGGAGACCCAGTACTTC. Protein: CASTREETQYF.

This sequence joins TRBV5-4 and TRBJ1-1, with TRBD1 matching 7 bases. Germline CDR1 reads SGHNT; CDR2 reads YYREEE (reference sequence). The CDR3 contains 16 residues. With 0 bases clipped from V and 0 bases from J, the junction kept 5 bases outside the gene matches. The CDR3 DNA reads TGTGCCAGCAGCTTGGAGACAGGGATATTGAACACTGAAGCTTTCTTT. Translated, it gives CASSLETGILNTEAFF.

Concerning this clone itself: Other DNA sequences of this sample code for an identical CDR3. The rearrangement joins TRBV7-9 to TRBJ2-7; D gene uncertain. The CDR3 contains 12 residues. Germline CDR1 and CDR2: SEHNR and FQNEAQ (reference sequence). Trimming pared 5 bases from V and 2 bases from J, leaving 7 bases between. CDR3 nucleotide sequence: TGTGCCAGCAGCCTCATGGCCTACGAGCAGTACTTC. It specifies CASSLMAYEQYF. Variable domain in full (rest from reference TRBV7-9 and TRBJ2-7): DTGVSQNPRHKITKRGQNVTFRCDPISEHNRLYWYRQTLGQGPEFLTYFQNEAQLEKSRLLSDRFSAERPKGSFSTLEIQRTEQGDSAMYLCASSLMAYEQYFGPGTRLTVT.

As to this clone: Other DNA variants within this sample encode the same CDR3. The CDR3 spells CSVEGLGGNYEQYF. The CDR3 nucleotides are TGCAGCGTTGAAGGTCTGGGGGGGAACTACGAGCAGTACTTC. The chain joins TRBV29-1 to TRBJ2-7, with TRBD2 matching over 7 bases. V lost 1 base, J lost 3 bases, and 6 bases stayed unmatched. The V gene's germline CDR1 is SQVTM and CDR2 ANQGSEA. CDR3 length equals 14 residues.

This clone was seen only once. The sample holds other DNA sequences that translate to the same CDR3. The chain is built from TRBV19 and TRBJ2-7, with 7 bases that match TRBD1. From germline, CDR1 is LNHDA and CDR2 SQIVND (reference sequence). This CDR3 region has 12 residues. The trim removed 8 bases at V and 3 bases at J, leaving 4 bases unmatched. CDR3 sequence (DNA): TGTGCCAGTCTCGGACAGGACTACGAGCAGTACTTC. Residues: CASLGQDYEQYF.

The V gene is TRBV19, the J gene TRBJ1-2; the D is unclear. CDR1 LNHDA and CDR2 SQIVND come from the germline V gene (reference sequence). The V end was cut by 5 bases, the J end by 6 bases, with 13 bases between. The CDR3 consists of 13 residues. CDR3 sequence: CASSPPLLDGYTF. For the CDR3, the DNA is TGTGCCAGTAGTCCCCCCCTGCTAGATGGCTACACCTTC.

The chain joins TRBV7-2 to TRBJ2-7, with TRBD2 identical over 10 bases. V dropped 7 bases and J dropped 5; count of bases not matched to a gene: 11. CDR3 length: 15 amino acids. The germline gives CDR1 SGHTA, CDR2 FQGNSA. The CDR3 DNA reads TGTGCCAGCACCGGCTTAACAGCGGGGGGGCACGAGCAGTACTTC. Amino acid sequence: CASTGLTAGGHEQYF.

This chain joins TRBV6-1 and TRBJ2-7, with 8 bases lining up with TRBD1. This CDR3 is 13 amino acids long. V shed 6 bases, J shed 1 base, and the junction held 2 bases outside the gene matches. Germline V gene data show CDR1 as MNHNS and CDR2 as SASEGT. The CDR3 is CASRRTGSYEQYF. The CDR3 nucleotides are TGTGCCAGCAGGAGGACAGGGTCCTACGAGCAGTACTTC.

The chain couples TRBV6-5 to TRBJ2-5; D is uncertain. This CDR3 is 11 amino acids long. Germline CDR1 MNHEY, CDR2 SVGAGI. V lost 7 bases to trimming and J lost 4 bases, with 7 bases between them. CDR3 coding DNA: TGTGCCAGCACTGATTCAGAGACCCAGTACTTC. Protein product: CASTDSETQYF.

This chain uses TRBV9 with TRBJ2-1; possibly TRBD1 for D (6 bases). The germline CDR1 and CDR2 sequences are SGDLS and YYNGEE. The CDR3 covers 16 residues. V lost 4 bases to trimming and J lost 8 bases, with 22 bases between them. DNA for the CDR3: TGTGCCAGCAGCCGTCGAGCAGGGGTCAACTGGGATGAGCAGTTCTTC. Protein: CASSRRAGVNWDEQFF.